This T cell receptor beta chain appears in the sequencing data of a study of blood T cell repertoires in COVID-19. Profiled with immunoSEQ multiplex PCR; TCRdb holds only in-frame clones, not every one. The profile shows 150,000 or so clones, approximately 85% of them singletons. J gave up 3 bases and V 4 bases, and 8 bases lay outside the gene matches. This CDR3 has 16 residues. CDR1 and CDR2 from the germline V gene are SGDLS and YYNGEE. The sequence was obtained from a man aged 60 to 69 with COVID-19, enrolled during active disease. The chain links TRBV9 to TRBJ2-2, with TRBD2 identical over 8 bases. The specimen sequenced was peripheral blood. The CDR3 reads CASSPRDGRDTGELFF. DNA for the CDR3: TGTGCCAGCAGCCCACGGGACGGGAGGGACACCGGGGAGCTGTTTTTT.